This TCR beta chain was found in a study of OX40 agonist ivuxolimab in advanced cancers. Study summary: Hepatocellular carcinoma, melanoma, renal cell or head and neck cancer was diagnosed in the dose-escalation patients.

The repertoire was sequenced with immunoSEQ multiplex PCR; TCRdb's copy has only in-frame clones and lacks some. The sample yields tens of thousands of clones, 60% to 80% seen once. Autoimmune disease history or systemic immunosuppression meant exclusion. With regard to this clone: Its target is not known.

This CDR3 is 16 amino acids long. Germline V gene lookup returns CDR1 SNHLY and CDR2 FYNNEI. Germline trimming cut 6 bases from V and 1 base from J; bases unmatched to any gene: 9. Notes on the study in general: Mean expanded clone counts were higher in CD8+ than CD4+ T cells.

The chain is built from TRBV2 and TRBJ1-5; 7 bases are a match to TRBD1. The sequencing used CD4+ or CD8+ T cells sorted from blood, collected in a trial of the OX40 agonist ivuxolimab. The clonotype originates from an adult with an advanced solid tumor such as melanoma, head and neck, liver or kidney cancer. The chain's CDR3 is CASSYNRGRSNQPQHF. CDR3 nucleotides: TGTGCCAGCAGCTATAACAGGGGACGGAGCAATCAGCCCCAGCATTTT.